Presented here are 24 T cell receptor beta chains from one specimen sequenced in a study of blood T cell repertoires in COVID-19 (dated by TCRdb to the early 2020s). To prepare the library, the immunoSEQ multiplex PCR assay was applied. Drawn from immuneACCESS, this table holds only the in-frame rearrangements with V and J called that TCRdb kept. Clones are partly lost; checked studies trace under half to an unresolved V gene and leave the rest unexplained. A total of 200,000 to 250,000 clones appear in this sample, 80% to 90% of them only once. The biggest ten clones account for approximately 8.1% of the sample. The specimen was peripheral blood. These receptors were taken from a woman in her fifties or sixties with active or convalescent COVID-19.

The V and J genes are TRBV18 and TRBJ2-3; TRBD1 matches 10 bases. This CDR3 contains 16 residues. Germline CDR1 and CDR2: KGHSH and LQKENI. V was clipped by 2 bases and J by 3 bases; unmatched bases: 5. CDR3 sequence (DNA): TGTGCCAGCTCACCAGGACCGGGACAGGGGACAGATACGCAGTATTTT. It is translated as CASSPGPGQGTDTQYF. The variable domain in full, with the rest retrieved from reference TRBV18 and TRBJ2-3, is NAGVMQNPRHLVRRRGQEARLRCSPMKGHSHVYWYRQLPEEGLKFMVYLQKENIIDESGMPKERFSAEFPKEGPSILRIQQVVRGDSAAYFCASSPGPGQGTDTQYFGPGTRLTVL.

V gene TRBV5-1 combines with J gene TRBJ2-2; D is unclear. The CDR3 loop spans 16 amino acids. The V and J ends lost 0 bases and 0 bases respectively, with 9 bases between them. Germline V CDR1 and CDR2: SGHRS, YFSETQ. DNA of the CDR3: TGCGCCAGCAGCTTGGCCGCACTTGCGAACACCGGGGAGCTGTTTTTT. Translated, it gives CASSLAALANTGELFF.

The J gene is TRBJ2-2, the V gene TRBV7-2, with TRBD1 identical over 7 bases. Germline V gives CDR1 SGHTA, CDR2 FQGNSA. The CDR3 runs to 15 residues. V dropped 1 base and J dropped 1; count of bases not matched to a gene: 0. As DNA, the CDR3 is TGTGCCAGCAGCTTAGGGACAGGGAACACCGGGGAGCTGTTTTTT. This codes for CASSLGTGNTGELFF.

The rearrangement joins TRBV6-2 or TRBV6-3 to TRBJ1-4, with no clear D. The CDR3 is 14 amino acids. With 2 bases removed from V and 11 bases from J, the gap between germline ends came to 15 bases. CDR1 is MNHEY, CDR2 SVGEGT, per germline. Here the CDR3 reads CASSYPDPTRKLFF. DNA for the CDR3: TGTGCCAGCAGTTACCCCGACCCGACTCGGAAACTGTTTTTT.

The gene calls are TRBV12-3 or TRBV12-4 and TRBJ2-7; no definite D call. The CDR3 totals 13 residues. Trimming pared 7 bases from V and 6 bases from J, leaving 16 bases between. The CDR3 sequence is CASTPAESGEQYF. The CDR3 region has the DNA TGTGCCAGCACCCCCGCGGAGTCTGGCGAGCAGTACTTC.

V is TRBV27 and J is TRBJ2-3, with 8 bases identical to TRBD1. With 11 bases clipped from V and 6 bases from J, the junction kept 10 bases outside the gene matches. Germline CDR1 MNHEY, CDR2 SMNVEV (reference sequence). The CDR3 totals 13 residues. The CDR3 nucleotides are TGTGCCTCCAGACGGACAGGGTCGGATACGCAGTATTTT. This codes for CASRRTGSDTQYF.

CDR3 coding DNA: TGTGCCACCAGTGACCCGGAGGGGGGGTCGGGTACAGATACGCAGTATTTT. Translated, it gives CATSDPEGGSGTDTQYF. The chain employs TRBV24-1 and TRBJ2-3, with TRBD2 as a possible D gene (7 bases). Deletions cut 4 bases from V and 3 bases from J, with 19 bases between. The CDR3 runs to 17 residues. From germline, CDR1 is KGHDR and CDR2 SFDVKD.

V is TRBV28 and J is TRBJ2-6; D is uncertain. The germline V gene encodes CDR1 MDHEN and CDR2 SYDVKM. The CDR3 sequence is 15 residues long. Trimming shortened V by 5 bases and J by 0 bases, and 8 bases separated the two germline ends. CDR3 sequence: CASSLTSSGANVLTF. As DNA, the CDR3 is TGTGCCAGCAGTCTTACCAGCTCTGGGGCCAACGTCCTGACTTTC. The full variable domain, with the rest looked up from reference TRBV28 and TRBJ2-6, is DVKVTQSSRYLVKRTGEKVFLECVQDMDHENMFWYRQDPGLGLRLIYFSYDVKMKEKGDIPEGYSVSREKKERFSLILESASTNQTSMYLCASSLTSSGANVLTFGAGSRLTVL.

This rearrangement joins TRBV11-1 to TRBJ1-5; TRBD1 matches at 8 bases. Trimming took 2 bases from V and 2 from J; bases not matched to a gene: 5. CDR1 is SGHAT and CDR2 is FQDESV in the germline V gene (reference sequence). The CDR3 extends over 16 amino acids. CDR3 loop: CASSLPTGVGNQPQHF. In nucleotides, the CDR3 is TGTGCCAGCAGCTTACCGACAGGGGTAGGCAATCAGCCCCAGCATTTT.

This chain uses TRBV5-1 with TRBJ1-3, with 7 bases fitting TRBD1. V dropped 1 base and J dropped 3; count of bases not matched to a gene: 4. This CDR3 spans 15 amino acids. Germline V lookup: CDR1 SGHRS, CDR2 YFSETQ. The CDR3 region is CASSLMGQSGNTIYF. CDR3 DNA sequence: TGCGCCAGCAGCTTGATGGGACAGAGTGGAAACACCATATATTTT.

The chain uses TRBV5-1 and TRBJ1-2; TRBD1 matches at 8 bases. The CDR3 totals 14 residues. V was clipped by 4 bases and J by 7 bases; unmatched bases: 9. The germline V gene encodes CDR1 SGHRS and CDR2 YFSETQ. The CDR3 reads CASSRGQADSGYTF. The DNA for the CDR3 is TGCGCCAGCAGCCGGGGACAGGCTGATAGTGGCTACACCTTC.

The rearrangement uses TRBV5-4 and TRBJ2-1, with D possibly matching TRBD2 (5 bases). CDR3 length: 16 residues. The V end was cut by 0 bases, the J end by 0 bases, with 10 bases between. Germline assignment: CDR1 SGHNT and CDR2 YYREEE (reference sequence). CDR3 nucleotide sequence: TGTGCCAGCAGCTTGGCCAGAACTAGCTCCTACAATGAGCAGTTCTTC. It is translated as CASSLARTSSYNEQFF.

The chain combines TRBV5-5 with TRBJ2-2; perhaps TRBD1 as D (5 bases). Trimming took off 2 bases at V and 6 bases at J, with 14 bases between the two ends. Germline V gene data show CDR1 as SGHKS and CDR2 as YYEKEE (reference sequence). The CDR3 contains 15 residues. The CDR3 protein is CASSFQFRVPGELFF. DNA of the CDR3: TGTGCCAGCAGCTTCCAGTTCAGGGTCCCCGGGGAGCTGTTTTTT.

This chain joins TRBV7-9 and TRBJ1-2, with D perhaps matching TRBD1 (6 bases). V shed 2 bases and J shed 6 bases, with 10 bases lying between them. CDR1 is SEHNR, CDR2 FQNEAQ, per germline (reference sequence). This CDR3 contains 13 residues. Here the CDR3 DNA reads TGTGCCAGCAGCTTAACAGGGCTGGATGGCTACACCTTC. Translating it yields CASSLTGLDGYTF.

This chain links TRBV6-5 with TRBJ1-4, with D hard to call. Germline loops: CDR1 MNHEY, CDR2 SVGAGI. V lost 6 bases and J lost 4, with 15 bases in between. CDR3 length: 15 amino acids. The CDR3 coding sequence is TGTGCCAGCAGCCTACTTGGTTCTGATAATGAAAAACTGTTTTTT. The encoded protein is CASSLLGSDNEKLFF.

This clone showed up just a few times. This chain uses TRBV3-1 (or the pseudogene TRBV3-2) with TRBJ2-5, with 8 bases that match TRBD2. The CDR3 is made up of 14 amino acids. With V trimmed by 4 bases and J by 3 bases, 4 bases remained unmatched. Germline V CDR1 and CDR2: LGHDT, YNNKEL (reference sequence). The CDR3 region has the DNA TGTGCCAGCAGCCGCAATAGCGGGGAAGAGACCCAGTACTTC. Amino acid sequence: CASSRNSGEETQYF.

The DNA for the CDR3 is TGTGCCAGCACCGGGCGGAGGGGGCCGAGCGAGCAGTACTTC. Translation: CASTGRRGPSEQYF. The chain employs TRBV2 and TRBJ2-7; possibly TRBD1 for D (7 bases). V was shortened by 7 bases and J by 6 bases, with 19 bases between the two germline ends. Germline V gives CDR1 SNHLY, CDR2 FYNNEI. The CDR3 length is 14 residues.

CDR3 sequence reads: CASSYTAYNSPLHF. DNA of the CDR3: TGTGCCAGCAGCTACACAGCCTATAATTCACCCCTCCACTTT. The chain combines TRBV5-6 with TRBJ1-6; D remains ambiguous. Germline V gene data show CDR1 as SGHDT and CDR2 as YYEEEE. The CDR3 has 14 residues. The V and J ends lost 3 bases and 2 bases respectively, with 6 bases between them.

The rearrangement joins TRBV15 to TRBJ1-5; unclear D gene. CDR3 size: 16 residues. Trimming removed 0 bases from V and 6 bases from J, with 15 bases in between. Germline-derived CDR1 and CDR2 are LNHNV and YYDKDF (reference sequence). CDR3 in amino acids: CATSRDVVPGGQPQHF. For the CDR3, the DNA is TGTGCCACCAGCAGAGACGTAGTCCCCGGCGGTCAGCCCCAGCATTTT. Based on the CDR3 plus reference TRBV15 and TRBJ1-5, the full variable domain is DAMVIQNPRYQVTQFGKPVTLSCSQTLNHNVMYWYQQKSSQAPKLLFHYYDKDFNNEADTPDNFQSRRPNTSFCFLDIRSPGLGDTAMYLCATSRDVVPGGQPQHFGDGTRLSIL.

The V gene is TRBV5-8, the J gene TRBJ2-4, with TRBD1 matching over 7 bases. V dropped 5 bases and J dropped 0; count of bases not matched to a gene: 5. The CDR3 is 15 residues long. The germline gives CDR1 SGHTS, CDR2 YDEGEE. CDR3 in DNA: TGTGCCAGCAGACCGGGACAGCTAGCCAAAAACATTCAGTACTTC. It is translated as CASRPGQLAKNIQYF. Based on the CDR3 plus reference TRBV5-8 and TRBJ2-4, the full variable domain is EAGVTQSPTHLIKTRGQQATLRCSPISGHTSVYWYQQALGLGLQFLLWYDEGEERNRGNFPPRFSGRQFPNYSSELNVNALELEDSALYLCASRPGQLAKNIQYFGAGTRLSVL.

The chain couples TRBV7-9 to TRBJ2-1, with TRBD2 matching 10 bases. V shed 5 bases, J shed 0 bases, and the junction held 4 bases outside the gene matches. The CDR3 is made up of 16 amino acids. From germline, CDR1 is SEHNR and CDR2 FQNEAQ (reference sequence). The CDR3 DNA reads as TGTGCCAGCAGCAGGACTAGCGGACGCTCCTACAATGAGCAGTTCTTC. Amino acid sequence: CASSRTSGRSYNEQFF.

The rearrangement links TRBV9 to TRBJ1-3; possible D gene TRBD1, 5 bases. V lost 3 bases and J 1 base, leaving 8 bases between the germline ends. This CDR3 is 14 amino acids long. Per germline, CDR1 SGDLS and CDR2 YYNGEE. CDR3 nucleotides: TGTGCCAGCAGCGGGGGCCCTTCTGGAAACACCATATATTTT. Protein sequence: CASSGGPSGNTIYF.

The chain combines TRBV5-6 with TRBJ1-1; 7 bases are a match to TRBD1. The V gene's germline CDR1 is SGHDT and CDR2 YYEEEE. J was trimmed by 10 bases and V by 4 bases; bases with no gene match: 7. CDR3 length equals 12 residues. The CDR3 DNA reads TGTGCCAGCAGCCTACAGGGGAGTGGAGCTTTCTTT. Its translation is CASSLQGSGAFF.

The chain employs TRBV11-3 and TRBJ1-5, with a tentative D call TRBD1 (5 bases). Germline CDR1 and CDR2: SGHNT and YENEEA. V dropped 8 bases and J dropped 5 bases, with 16 bases sitting between them. CDR3 length: 14 residues. CDR3 region: CASVSQGDYQPQHF. In DNA form, the CDR3 reads TGTGCCAGCGTCTCTCAGGGCGATTATCAGCCCCAGCATTTT.